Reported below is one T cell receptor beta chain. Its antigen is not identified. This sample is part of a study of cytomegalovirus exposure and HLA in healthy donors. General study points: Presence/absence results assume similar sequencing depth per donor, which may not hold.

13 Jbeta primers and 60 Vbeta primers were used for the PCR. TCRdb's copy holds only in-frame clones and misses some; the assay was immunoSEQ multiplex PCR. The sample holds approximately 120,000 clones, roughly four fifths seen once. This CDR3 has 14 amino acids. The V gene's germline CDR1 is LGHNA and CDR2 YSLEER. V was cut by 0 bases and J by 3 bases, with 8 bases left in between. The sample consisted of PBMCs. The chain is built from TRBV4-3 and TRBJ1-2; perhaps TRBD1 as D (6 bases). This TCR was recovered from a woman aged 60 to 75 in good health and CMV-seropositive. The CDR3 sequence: CASSQDRGYYGYTF. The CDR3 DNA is TGCGCCAGCAGCCAAGATAGGGGGTACTATGGCTACACCTTC.